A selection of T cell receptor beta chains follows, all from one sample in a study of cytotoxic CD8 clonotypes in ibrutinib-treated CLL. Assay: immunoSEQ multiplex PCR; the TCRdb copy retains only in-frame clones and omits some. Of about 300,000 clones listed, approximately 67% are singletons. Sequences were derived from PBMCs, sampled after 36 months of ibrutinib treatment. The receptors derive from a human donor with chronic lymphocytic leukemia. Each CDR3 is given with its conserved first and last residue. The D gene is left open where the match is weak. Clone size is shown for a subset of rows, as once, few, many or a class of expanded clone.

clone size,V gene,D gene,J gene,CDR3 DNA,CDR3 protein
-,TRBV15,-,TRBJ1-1,TGTGCCACCAGCAGAGATCTAGTGGGCACTGAAGCTTTCTTT,CATSRDLVGTEAFF
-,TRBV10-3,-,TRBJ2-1,TGTGCCATCAGTGAGCCAGCTGCGGGTAATGAGCAGTTCTTC,CAISEPAAGNEQFF
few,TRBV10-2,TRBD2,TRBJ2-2,TGCGCCATCCGACTAGCGGGAGGTAACGGGGAGCTGTTTTTT,CAIRLAGGNGELFF
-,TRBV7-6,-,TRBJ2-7,TGTGCCAGCAGCCCTGACCAGCTTGACGAGCAGTACTTC,CASSPDQLDEQYF
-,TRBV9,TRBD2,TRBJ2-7,TGTGCCAGCAGCCCTACTAGCGGGGGTCTCGAGCAGTACTTC,CASSPTSGGLEQYF
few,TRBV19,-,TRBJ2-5,TGTGCCAGTAGCAAGGCCAGATTAGAGACCCAGTACTTC,CASSKARLETQYF
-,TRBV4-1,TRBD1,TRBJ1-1,TGCGCCAGCAGCCATGAGAGCATAGACAGGGTGGCGGTTTGGAACACTGAAGCTTTCTTT,CASSHESIDRVAVWNTEAFF
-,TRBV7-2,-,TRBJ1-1,TGTGCCAGCAGTGCCTTTGCTTTCTTT,CASSAFAFF
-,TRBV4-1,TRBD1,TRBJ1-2,TGCGCCAGCAGCCAAGTAACAGGGGTGGCGTATGGCTACACCTTC,CASSQVTGVAYGYTF
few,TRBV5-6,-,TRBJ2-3,TGTGCCAGCAGCTCGGACTCTAGGGCAGATACGCAGTATTTT,CASSSDSRADTQYF
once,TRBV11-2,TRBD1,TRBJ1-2,TGTGCCAGCAGCATACCGACAGGGACCTATGGCTACACCTTC,CASSIPTGTYGYTF
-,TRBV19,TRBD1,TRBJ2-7,TGTGCCAGTAGTATAGTGGCAGGGGGCAACGAGCAGTACTTC,CASSIVAGGNEQYF
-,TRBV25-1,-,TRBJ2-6,TGTGCCAGCAGTGAAAGGGGATATGGTTCTGGGGCCAACGTCCTGACTTTC,CASSERGYGSGANVLTF
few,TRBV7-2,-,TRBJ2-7,TGTGCCAGCAGCTTAGTTCCCTACGAGCAGTACTTC,CASSLVPYEQYF
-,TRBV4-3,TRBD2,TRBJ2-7,TGCGCCAGCAGCCAAGTTTCAGGCGGGAGTGTGTACGAGCAGTACTTC,CASSQVSGGSVYEQYF
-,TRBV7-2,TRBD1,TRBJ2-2,TGTGCCAGCAGCTGGGACAGGGGAGATACCGGGGAGCTGTTTTTT,CASSWDRGDTGELFF
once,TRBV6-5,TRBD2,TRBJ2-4,TGTGCCAGCACGAGGGAGGGCGGGGGCATTCAGTACTTC,CASTREGGGIQYF
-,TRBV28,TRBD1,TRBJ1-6,TGTGCCAGCAGTTTGTCCGGGACAGGGAGGTCACCCCTCCACTTT,CASSLSGTGRSPLHF
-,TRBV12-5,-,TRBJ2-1,TGTGCTAGTGGTTTGGGGGGGAAGTGGGGTGAGCAGTTCTTC,CASGLGGKWGEQFF
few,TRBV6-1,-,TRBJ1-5,TGTGCCAGCAGTGAAGGGGGGGTTGCGAATCAGCCCCAGCATTTT,CASSEGGVANQPQHF
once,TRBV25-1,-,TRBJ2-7,TGTGCCAGCAGTGAATGGGGACACGGCTCCTACGAGCAGTACTTC,CASSEWGHGSYEQYF
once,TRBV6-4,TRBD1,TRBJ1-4,TGTGCCAGCAGAGACACAGGGGGCGCGGATGAAAAACTGTTTTTT,CASRDTGGADEKLFF
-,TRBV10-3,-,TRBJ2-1,TGTGCCATCAGTGAGACGGGCCTCCCCTACAATGAGCAGTTCTTC,CAISETGLPYNEQFF
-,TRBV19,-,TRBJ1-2,TGTGCCAGTAGTATATCCAGGGACTATGGCTACACCTTC,CASSISRDYGYTF
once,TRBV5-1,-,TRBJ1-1,TGCGCCAGCAGCTCCGGGGGGGGAATGAACACTGAAGCTTTCTTT,CASSSGGGMNTEAFF
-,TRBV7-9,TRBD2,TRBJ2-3,TGTGCCAGCAGCTTAGTTACAGCGGGAGCAGATACGCAGTATTTT,CASSLVTAGADTQYF
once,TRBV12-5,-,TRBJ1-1,TGTGCTAGTGGGTGGGGTTACACTGAAGCTTTCTTT,CASGWGYTEAFF
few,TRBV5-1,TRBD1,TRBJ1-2,TGCGCCAGCAGCTTGGGACAGGGGGCTAACTATGGCTACACCTTC,CASSLGQGANYGYTF
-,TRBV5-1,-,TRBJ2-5,TGCGCCAGCAGCTTGAGGGTCCCCAAAGAGACCCAGTACTTC,CASSLRVPKETQYF
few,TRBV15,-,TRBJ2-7,TGTGCCACCAGCATCCCCGACTACGAGCAGTACTTC,CATSIPDYEQYF
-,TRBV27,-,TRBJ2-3,TGTGCCAGCAGCCGATCGGGGGGCCTAGGCGGTACGCAGTATTTT,CASSRSGGLGGTQYF
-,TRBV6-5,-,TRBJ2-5,TGTGCCAGCAGTCTAGGGACGTTTGGATCTGAGACCCAGTACTTC,CASSLGTFGSETQYF
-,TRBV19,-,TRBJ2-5,TGTGCCAGTAGTATGCGGGAGACCCAGTACTTC,CASSMRETQYF
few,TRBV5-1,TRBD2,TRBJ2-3,TGCGCCAGCAGCTTGGGACTAGCGGGGTACACAGATACGCAGTATTTT,CASSLGLAGYTDTQYF
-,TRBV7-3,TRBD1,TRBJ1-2,TGTGCCAGCAGTTCACGACAGGGGGCTGGCTACACCTTC,CASSSRQGAGYTF
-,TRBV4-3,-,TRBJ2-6,TGCGCCAGCAGCGAAGAGGGGAGGAGGCGGTTCTCTGGGGCCAACGTCCTGACTTTC,CASSEEGRRRFSGANVLTF
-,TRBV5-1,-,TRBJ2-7,TGCGCCAGCAGCCCCCGTCAGAGCTCCTACGAGCAGTACTTC,CASSPRQSSYEQYF
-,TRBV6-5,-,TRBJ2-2,TGTGCCAGCATCTCTTGGCCAAGCAACACCGGGGAGCTGTTTTTT,CASISWPSNTGELFF
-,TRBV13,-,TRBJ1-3,TGTGCCAGCAGCTTATCCTACCACTCTGGAAACACCATATATTTT,CASSLSYHSGNTIYF
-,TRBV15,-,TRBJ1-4,TGTGCCACCAGCAGGCGGGGTGAAAAACTGTTTTTT,CATSRRGEKLFF
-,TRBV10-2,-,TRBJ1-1,TGCGCCAGCAGGATTCGACCGAACACTGAAGCTTTCTTT,CASRIRPNTEAFF
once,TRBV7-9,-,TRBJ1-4,TGTGCCAGCAGCTTAGTGAATCGAAAACTGTTTTTT,CASSLVNRKLFF
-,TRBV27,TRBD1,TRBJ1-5,TGTGCCAGCAGTTGGGACAGATATCAGCCCCAGCATTTT,CASSWDRYQPQHF